In this sample, the clone carrying this T cell receptor beta chain turned up a few times. As yet, its antigen is unknown. The CDR3 regions of TCR beta were amplified from RNA transcripts. HTBI primers were the set used in a first-round RT-PCR of the TCR CDR3. TCRdb re-derived calls from the multiplex PCR reads in MiXCR, one entry per CDR3 protein. Of some 370,000 distinct CDR3 sequences listed, about 18% are singletons. This record belongs to a study of T cells in Graves' hyperthyroidism and ophthalmopathy. It was uncontrolled infection, other autoimmune disease, pregnancy or lactation that excluded patients. The blood sample dates from first hyperthyroidism diagnosis, preceding any ophthalmopathy symptoms. This CDR3 spans 18 amino acids. Germline lookup yields CDR1 SGHDN and CDR2 FVKESK. V was cut by 0 bases and J by 6 bases, with 20 bases left in between. Whole-study results and caveats: Using 13 V-J features, a model discriminated ophthalmopathy from stable hyperthyroidism.

Material: blood. The genes are TRBV14 and TRBJ2-2; D is perhaps TRBD2 (5 bases). The receptor comes from a woman in her 30s with Graves' hyperthyroidism that later progressed to Graves' ophthalmopathy. CDR3 sequence: CASSQDWLAGKVSGELFF. The CDR3 nucleotides are TGTGCCAGCAGCCAAGATTGGTTGGCCGGGAAGGTGTCCGGGGAGCTGTTTTTT.